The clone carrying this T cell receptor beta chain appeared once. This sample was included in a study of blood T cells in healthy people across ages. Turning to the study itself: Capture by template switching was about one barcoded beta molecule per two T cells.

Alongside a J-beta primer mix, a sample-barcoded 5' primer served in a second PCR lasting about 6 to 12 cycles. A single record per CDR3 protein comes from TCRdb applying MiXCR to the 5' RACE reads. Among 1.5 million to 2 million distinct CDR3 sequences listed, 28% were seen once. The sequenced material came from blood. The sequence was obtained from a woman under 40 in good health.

CDR3 region: CASSQLGAGANVLTF. The CDR3 coding sequence is TGTGCCAGCAGCCAACTGGGAGCTGGGGCCAACGTCCTGACTTTC. J is TRBJ2-6 and V is TRBV14; TRBD2 might be the D (5 bases). The CDR3 runs 15 residues. Germline CDR1 reads SGHDN; CDR2 reads FVKESK. Trimming left V 2 bases short and J 2 bases short, with 7 bases between.